A single sample is the source of the 22 T cell receptor beta chains below, sequenced in a study of regulatory T cells in long-lasting Graves disease. HTBI primers from iRepertoire and Arm-PCR of CDR3 regions yielded the TCR beta libraries. Using its own MiXCR run on the multiplex PCR reads, TCRdb lists one record per CDR3 protein. The data show about 660,000 distinct CDR3 sequences, approximately 29% seen once. Time point of the sample: persistent/refractory GD, antithyroid drugs over 5 years with positive TRAb. PBMCs were the source of the RNA used for TCR sequencing. The material sequenced was peripheral blood mononuclear cells (PBMCs), taken when the disease was refractory, from a patient treated with antithyroid drugs. These receptors all stem from a female donor with Graves disease.

The chain joins TRBV11-2 to TRBJ2-2, with D perhaps TRBD1 (6 bases). This CDR3 has 12 residues. The germline V gene has CDR1 SGHAT and CDR2 FQNNGV. V was cut by 8 bases and J by 6 bases, with 10 bases left in between. The CDR3 DNA is TGTGCCAGCCAACAGGGCCCCGGGGAGCTGTTTTTT. This translates into CASQQGPGELFF.

On this clonotype itself: A clone one base away is much larger, so this may be a read error. J is TRBJ1-6 and V is TRBV2, with 7 bases matching TRBD1. Germline-derived CDR1 and CDR2 are SNHLY and FYNNEI. V lost 4 bases and J lost 11; bases outside the gene matches: 14. This CDR3 region has 16 residues. The CDR3 DNA sequence: TGTGCCAGCAGTGGGTACGACAGGGTTTTTGTTCCACCCCTCCACTTT. This sequence encodes CASSGYDRVFVPPLHF.

The chain uses TRBV2 and TRBJ2-1, with D possibly being TRBD2 (6 bases). The CDR3 consists of 13 residues. CDR1 and CDR2 (germline): SNHLY, FYNNEI. V was trimmed by 4 bases and J by 4 bases, leaving 8 bases between them. The CDR3 sequence: CASSGSGYNEQFF. The CDR3 DNA sequence: TGTGCCAGCAGTGGGAGCGGGTACAATGAGCAGTTCTTC.

This rearrangement joins TRBV7-2 to TRBJ1-6; no reliable D call. There are 14 residues in the CDR3. The ends were cut back, 4 bases at V and 2 bases at J, with 6 bases in the middle. The germline CDR1 and CDR2 sequences are SGHTA and FQGNSA. CDR3 nucleotide sequence: TGTGCCAGCAGCTCCGAGGCCTATAATTCACCCCTCCACTTT. Its translation: CASSSEAYNSPLHF.

The chain combines TRBV18 with TRBJ2-5, with 8 bases that match TRBD1. The CDR3 is 18 residues long. The ends lost 5 bases at V and 4 bases at J; junction bases unmatched: 18. Germline assignment: CDR1 KGHSH and CDR2 LQKENI. This chain's CDR3 is CASSTKPLDRGSGETQYF. The CDR3 coding sequence is TGTGCCAGCTCAACCAAGCCCCTTGACAGGGGATCAGGAGAGACCCAGTACTTC.

In its sample, this clonotype was seen a few times. This rearrangement joins TRBV6-2 or TRBV6-3 to TRBJ1-6; TRBD1 is a possible D gene (6 bases). The CDR3 totals 16 residues. Trimming took 2 bases from V and 7 from J, leaving 15 bases between them. In germline, CDR1 is MNHEY, CDR2 SVGEGT. The CDR3 reads CASSYRGGGRNSPLHF. In nucleotides, the CDR3 is TGTGCCAGCAGTTACCGGGGCGGGGGGCGCAATTCACCCCTCCACTTT.

In this sample, this clonotype turned up a few times. The chain couples TRBV30 to TRBJ1-5, with a tentative D call TRBD1 (5 bases). V lost 7 bases and J 1 base, leaving 11 bases between the germline ends. CDR1 is GTSNPN, CDR2 SVGIG, per germline (reference sequence). There are 13 residues in the CDR3. The CDR3 bases are TGTGCCTACAAGGGGCCGAGCAATCAGCCCCAGCATTTT. Its translation: CAYKGPSNQPQHF.

The chain has TRBV5-1 and TRBJ2-7; either TRBD1 or TRBD2 may supply D (5 bases each). Per germline, CDR1 SGHRS and CDR2 YFSETQ. The V and J ends lost 3 bases and 2 bases respectively, with 24 bases between them. The CDR3 is 18 amino acids. The CDR3 region is CASSYGDPNRFRAYEQYF. CDR3 DNA: TGCGCCAGCAGCTACGGGGACCCCAACAGGTTCCGAGCCTACGAGCAGTACTTC. Looking up the rest from reference TRBV5-1 and TRBJ2-7 gives the full variable domain: KAGVTQTPRYLIKTRGQQVTLSCSPISGHRSVSWYQQTPGQGLQFLFEYFSETQRNKGNFPGRFSGRQFSNSRSEMNVSTLELGDSALYLCASSYGDPNRFRAYEQYFGPGTRLTVT.

The chain uses TRBV20-1 and TRBJ2-5; possible D gene TRBD2, 6 bases. The V gene's germline CDR1 is DFQATT and CDR2 SNEGSKA (reference sequence). The CDR3 length is 16 residues. V dropped 2 bases and J dropped 2 bases, with 18 bases sitting between them. Here the CDR3 reads CSARMYSGTRQETQYF. The CDR3 DNA is TGCAGTGCTAGAATGTATAGCGGAACCAGACAAGAGACCCAGTACTTC.

About this clonotype: A clone one base away is much larger, so this may be a read error. The genes are TRBV2 and TRBJ2-5; D is uncertain. Germline-derived CDR1 and CDR2 are SNHLY and FYNNEI. The CDR3 runs 11 residues. V was pared by 3 bases and J by 5 bases, with 4 bases between. CDR3 in DNA: TGTGCCAGCAGTGAGTGGGAGACCCAGTACTTC. Protein sequence: CASSEWETQYF.

This clonotype occurred a few times. The chain is built from TRBV2 and TRBJ2-7; 10 nucleotides line up with TRBD2. The CDR3 totals 19 residues. Germline values: CDR1 SNHLY, CDR2 FYNNEI. The trim removed 6 bases at V and 1 base at J, leaving 18 bases unmatched. The CDR3 nucleotides are TGTGCCAGCAGCACACCGGGACTAGCGAACGAAGACAATTCCTACGAGCAGTACTTC. This gives the protein CASSTPGLANEDNSYEQYF. The full variable domain, in which reference TRBV2 and TRBJ2-7 provide the parts outside the CDR3, is EPEVTQTPSHQVTQMGQEVILRCVPISNHLYFYWYRQILGQKVEFLVSFYNNEISEKSEIFDDQFSVERPDGSNFTLKIRSTKLEDSAMYFCASSTPGLANEDNSYEQYFGPGTRLTVT.

V is TRBV20-1 and J is TRBJ2-2; no clear D gene. Germline loops: CDR1 DFQATT, CDR2 SNEGSKA (reference sequence). This CDR3 has 12 amino acids. Deletions cut 2 bases from V and 11 bases from J, with 12 bases between. Here the CDR3 DNA reads TGCAGTGCTAGACAGTCGTCAACAGAGCTGTTTTTT. This encodes CSARQSSTELFF.

The chain combines TRBV6-1 with TRBJ1-2; 7 nucleotides line up with TRBD1. The length of the CDR3 is 13 residues. V gave up 6 bases and J gave up 4 bases; unmatched junction bases: 5. Germline CDR1 reads MNHNS; CDR2 reads SASEGT. The CDR3 here is CASRVPGGYGYTF. For the CDR3, the DNA is TGTGCCAGCAGAGTACCAGGGGGCTATGGCTACACCTTC.

The V call is TRBV12-3 or TRBV12-4, the J call TRBJ1-5, with 8 bases fitting TRBD1. Unmatched junction bases numbered 6, after V lost 5 bases and J lost 6 bases. The CDR3 is made up of 14 amino acids. CDR3 residues: CASSLVTGGQPQHF. In DNA form, the CDR3 reads TGTGCCAGCAGTCTAGTCACAGGGGGTCAGCCCCAGCATTTT.

This clonotype has a count of ten or more. This sequence joins TRBV5-1 and TRBJ1-5; D call uncertain. Trimming stripped 0 bases from V and 7 bases from J, with 8 bases between. CDR3 length equals 13 residues. Germline V lookup: CDR1 SGHRS, CDR2 YFSETQ. The DNA of the CDR3 is TGCGCCAGCAGCTTGGAGCCGGGACAGCCCCAGCATTTT. Protein: CASSLEPGQPQHF.

The rearrangement links TRBV13 to TRBJ2-5; D is ambiguous. The germline gives CDR1 PRHDT, CDR2 FYEKMQ (reference sequence). V was shortened by 5 bases and J by 0 bases, with 10 bases between the two germline ends. The CDR3 is made up of 14 amino acids. The CDR3 bases are TGTGCCAGCAGCCCAAACTCGTACCAAGAGACCCAGTACTTC. Translation gives CASSPNSYQETQYF.

This clonotype appeared a few times. The J gene is TRBJ1-5, the V gene TRBV28; 12 positions agree with TRBD1. The CDR3 length is 16 residues. Germline V gene lookup returns CDR1 MDHEN and CDR2 SYDVKM. Losses at the gene ends were 6 bases for V and 6 bases for J; bases not matched to a gene: 9. The CDR3 DNA reads as TGTGCCAGCAGGGGGACAGGGGGCGTCTTGGGTCAGCCCCAGCATTTT. Protein product: CASRGTGGVLGQPQHF.

The rearrangement joins TRBV6-2 or TRBV6-3 to TRBJ1-4; D might be TRBD1 (6 bases). Germline V gives CDR1 MNHEY, CDR2 SVGEGT. Trimming cost V 10 bases and J 0 bases, with 18 bases left between them. The CDR3 runs 16 residues. As DNA, the CDR3 is TGTGCCATTGGGCGGGGGGCCCCCGCAACTAATGAAAAACTGTTTTTT. Its translation: CAIGRGAPATNEKLFF.

The chain combines TRBV6-1 with TRBJ2-7; D possibly corresponds to TRBD1 (5 bases). V was cut by 2 bases and J by 2 bases, with 16 bases left in between. The length of the CDR3 is 16 residues. From germline, CDR1 is MNHNS and CDR2 SASEGT. Here the CDR3 DNA reads TGTGCCAGCAGTGAATACCCCAACCAGGGCCCCTACGAGCAGTACTTC. Translating it yields CASSEYPNQGPYEQYF.

The chain joins TRBV7-2 to TRBJ1-1; D is undetermined. The CDR3 has 14 residues. V was shortened by 5 bases and J by 2 bases, with 12 bases between the two germline ends. CDR1 is SGHTA, CDR2 FQGNSA, per germline. The CDR3 nucleotides are TGTGCCAGCAGCCTACGATCTACTAACACTGAAGCTTTCTTT. Translated: CASSLRSTNTEAFF.

CDR3 in DNA: TGTGCCAGCAGTGCCAGGGCGGGCGAGCAGTACTTC. As protein: CASSARAGEQYF. V gene TRBV6-1 combines with J gene TRBJ2-7; D could derive from TRBD1 or TRBD2 (5 bases each). The CDR3 extends over 12 amino acids. The ends were cut back, 4 bases at V and 6 bases at J, with 10 bases in the middle. Germline CDR1 is MNHNS and CDR2 is SASEGT.

This clonotype was recorded many times. The chain is built from TRBV27 and TRBJ2-7; 10 bases match TRBD1. Germline trimming cut 2 bases from V and 3 bases from J; bases unmatched to any gene: 7. This CDR3 contains 16 residues. Per germline, CDR1 MNHEY and CDR2 SMNVEV (reference sequence). This CDR3 reads CASSLISGTGVYEQYF. The CDR3, as DNA: TGTGCCAGCAGTTTAATCTCCGGGACAGGGGTCTACGAGCAGTACTTC.